This TCR beta chain was documented in a study of CD8 T cells in Susac syndrome. The ends were cut back, 4 bases at V and 0 bases at J, with 10 bases in the middle. The germline CDR1 and CDR2 sequences are SGHRS and YFSETQ. CDR3 size: 14 residues. Random hexamers served to reverse transcribe about 0.5 to 1 ug RNA. In TCRdb, the immunoSEQ multiplex PCR reads were re-called with MiXCR into one record per CDR3 protein. The sample contains 100,000 to 150,000 distinct CDR3 sequences, roughly 95% of which appear only once. The receptor's source is a human donor in good health. The chain uses TRBV5-1 and TRBJ1-1, with no clear D. The specimen was CD4+ T cells from PBMCs. CDR3 loop: CASSPGVMNTEAFF. CDR3 in DNA: TGCGCCAGCAGCCCGGGCGTCATGAACACTGAAGCTTTCTTT. The whole variable domain, remainder taken from reference TRBV5-1 and TRBJ1-1, is KAGVTQTPRYLIKTRGQQVTLSCSPISGHRSVSWYQQTPGQGLQFLFEYFSETQRNKGNFPGRFSGRQFSNSRSEMNVSTLELGDSALYLCASSPGVMNTEAFFGQGTRLTVV.